The present TCR beta chain was sequenced within a study of blood T cells in healthy people across ages. On the study more broadly: Per every two T cells, about one barcoded beta molecule was captured by template switching.

The V gene's germline CDR1 is MNHEY and CDR2 SVGEGT. The CDR3 spans 12 residues. With 10 bases removed from V and 10 bases from J, the gap between germline ends came to 19 bases. Details on this clonotype: Its antigen is unidentified.

Alongside a J-beta primer mix, a sample-barcoded 5' primer served in a second PCR lasting roughly 7 to 12 cycles. TCRdb re-called the 5' RACE reads through MiXCR, storing one row per CDR3 protein. The sample holds some 930,000 distinct CDR3 sequences; 29% are singletons and the top ten take roughly 10%. The study, taken as a whole, reports: Getting older went along with TCR beta diversity per million T cells dropping roughly linearly.

This same sample was also taken into another study, of T cells of mothers and their children. That paper states: Each child gave 2.9 million or so TCR beta CDR3 reads (each mother, over 8 million). Mother-child pairs who were related displayed a slightly higher overlap than unrelated pairs, a difference that was non-significant.

This TCR was recovered from a woman in her 40s in good health. Sequenced input: blood. The gene calls are TRBV6-2 or TRBV6-3 and TRBJ1-1, with D maybe TRBD1 (6 bases). The CDR3 coding sequence is TGTGCCACATACAGGGTGGGGCGAGGAGCTTTCTTT. This encodes CATYRVGRGAFF.